These 20 T cell receptor beta chains were sequenced from one sample in a study of identical twins. TCRdb processed the 5' RACE reads anew with MiXCR; each CDR3 protein has one entry. The repertoire holds hundreds of thousands of distinct CDR3 sequences, with 18% as singletons. These records were also assigned to another study, of T cells expressing NK-cell markers.

The sequenced sample consisted of PBMCs. These receptors all stem from a woman between 18 and 29 years old in good health.

This clonotype was seen a handful of times. The gene calls are TRBV30 and TRBJ2-1; 9 bases line up with TRBD2. The CDR3 has 13 residues. Germline loops: CDR1 GTSNPN, CDR2 SVGIG (reference sequence). V was pared by 4 bases and J by 10 bases, with 8 bases of the junction left unmatched. The CDR3 loop is CAWTRGRAVEQFF. CDR3 nucleotide sequence: TGTGCCTGGACGCGCGGGAGGGCAGTGGAGCAGTTCTTC.

This chain uses TRBV6-6 with TRBJ1-5; D remains unclear. The CDR3 length is 13 residues. CDR1 is MNHNY, CDR2 SVGAGI, per germline (reference sequence). The V end lost 3 bases, the J end lost 6 bases, and 9 bases lay between the germline ends. CDR3 coding DNA: TGTGCCAGCAGTTATGCGGAAGTTCAGCCCCAGCATTTT. Translating it yields CASSYAEVQPQHF.

The chain joins TRBV7-8 to TRBJ2-7, with 9 bases matching TRBD1. There are 16 residues in the CDR3. CDR1 is SGHVS, CDR2 FQNEAQ, per germline. The J segment lost 4 bases and the V segment lost 5 bases, leaving 12 bases of the junction unmatched. The CDR3 reads CASSPVGGQGPYEQYF. CDR3 sequence (DNA): TGTGCCAGCAGCCCAGTCGGCGGACAGGGGCCGTACGAGCAGTACTTC. Variable domain in full (rest from reference TRBV7-8 and TRBJ2-7): GAGVSQSPRYKVAKRGQDVALRCDPISGHVSLFWYQQALGQGPEFLTYFQNEAQLDKSGLPSDRFFAERPEGSVSTLKIQRTQQEDSAVYLCASSPVGGQGPYEQYFGPGTRLTVT.

CDR3: CASLGANYGYTF. For the CDR3, the DNA is TGTGCCAGCCTGGGAGCCAACTATGGCTACACCTTC. The chain employs TRBV9 and TRBJ1-2; D uncertain. CDR3 length: 12 residues. Germline CDR1 reads SGDLS; CDR2 reads YYNGEE. V lost 7 bases to trimming and J lost 2 bases, with 9 bases between them.

This clonotype was counted only a few times. The chain is built from TRBV5-5 and TRBJ2-3; TRBD1 or TRBD2 may be the D gene (6 bases each). The CDR3 runs to 15 residues. Germline V lookup: CDR1 SGHKS, CDR2 YYEKEE (reference sequence). Trimming shortened V by 2 bases and J by 4 bases, and 14 bases separated the two germline ends. The CDR3 nucleotides read TGTGCCAGCAGCTTCAGAGGAAGGGGGGCAGATACGCAGTATTTT. Protein sequence: CASSFRGRGADTQYF.

There are a few counts of this clonotype. DNA for the CDR3: TGTGCCAGCAGCCCGCCTAGCGGGGGGGCTCCAGATACGCAGTATTTT. Its translation: CASSPPSGGAPDTQYF. The chain combines TRBV5-5 with TRBJ2-3; 12 nucleotides agree with TRBD2. V trimming: 4 bases; J trimming: 4 bases; junction bases outside the gene matches: 7. This CDR3 is 16 amino acids long. In germline, CDR1 is SGHKS, CDR2 YYEKEE (reference sequence).

The rearrangement links TRBV11-2 to TRBJ2-7; unclear D gene. CDR3 length: 16 residues. Trimming removed 1 base from V and 2 bases from J, with 15 bases in between. Germline CDR1 SGHAT, CDR2 FQNNGV. CDR3 sequence: CASSLGKASRTYEQYF. CDR3 bases: TGTGCCAGCAGCTTAGGAAAGGCTAGTCGGACCTACGAGCAGTACTTC.

The J gene is TRBJ2-3, the V gene TRBV24-1; D is unclear. This CDR3 is built from 13 residues. V was clipped by 2 bases and J by 2 bases, with 4 bases between them. Germline values: CDR1 KGHDR, CDR2 SFDVKD. Here the CDR3 DNA reads TGTGCCACCAGTGATTATTCCACAGATACGCAGTATTTT. Its translation: CATSDYSTDTQYF.

This clonotype appeared a few times. V is TRBV5-1 and J is TRBJ2-3; the match to TRBD2 covers 11 bases. Germline trimming cut 4 bases from V and 2 bases from J; bases unmatched to any gene: 6. Germline CDR1 and CDR2: SGHRS and YFSETQ. This CDR3 spans 16 amino acids. Here the CDR3 reads CASSGGLADLTDTQYF. The DNA for the CDR3 is TGCGCCAGCAGCGGGGGACTAGCGGACCTCACAGATACGCAGTATTTT.

This chain connects TRBV7-2 to TRBJ2-1, with a tentative D call TRBD2 (5 bases). This CDR3 comprises 17 residues. Trimming stripped 2 bases from V and 0 bases from J, with 14 bases between. Germline loops: CDR1 SGHTA, CDR2 FQGNSA. CDR3 region: CASSLFKRTTSYNEQFF. The CDR3 region has the DNA TGTGCCAGCAGCTTATTCAAGCGGACGACCTCCTACAATGAGCAGTTCTTC.

This rearrangement joins TRBV6-1 to TRBJ2-7, with D perhaps TRBD1 (6 bases). The germline V gene has CDR1 MNHNS and CDR2 SASEGT. The CDR3 totals 12 residues. V was clipped by 10 bases and J by 3 bases, with 13 bases between them. The DNA for the CDR3 is TGTGCCACCCTTACAGGGAGCTACGAGCAGTACTTC. Protein sequence: CATLTGSYEQYF.

This clonotype was picked up many times. The chain carries TRBV6-5 and TRBJ2-5; no firm D call. The CDR3 is made up of 12 amino acids. V lost 6 bases to trimming and J lost 2 bases, with 7 bases between them. CDR1 and CDR2 (germline): MNHEY, SVGAGI. CDR3 region: CASSQRQETQYF. The CDR3 coding sequence is TGTGCCAGCAGCCAGAGACAAGAGACCCAGTACTTC.

The chain joins TRBV10-3 to TRBJ1-2; D might be TRBD1 (5 bases). In germline, CDR1 is ENHRY, CDR2 SYGVKD. The CDR3 is made up of 14 amino acids. V dropped 4 bases and J dropped 2 bases, with 11 bases sitting between them. For the CDR3, the DNA is TGTGCCATCAGTGGATATCAGGGCAACTATGGCTACACCTTC. This sequence encodes CAISGYQGNYGYTF.

The chain has TRBV3-1 and TRBJ2-2, with 10 bases lining up with TRBD1. Germline lookup yields CDR1 LGHDT and CDR2 YNNKEL (reference sequence). The trim removed 6 bases at V and 6 bases at J, leaving 7 bases unmatched. The CDR3 is 15 residues long. CDR3 protein: CASRSTGGPSGELFF. The CDR3 nucleotides are TGTGCCAGCAGATCGACAGGGGGCCCTTCCGGGGAGCTGTTTTTT.

In its sample, this clonotype was seen a few times. The chain combines TRBV20-1 with TRBJ2-1; 7 bases line up with TRBD2. V trimming: 6 bases; J trimming: 8 bases; junction bases outside the gene matches: 13. Per germline, CDR1 DFQATT and CDR2 SNEGSKA (reference sequence). CDR3 length: 14 amino acids. The CDR3 DNA sequence: TGCAGTGCGCAACCCGGGACTACTGGGGATGAGCAGTTCTTC. Protein product: CSAQPGTTGDEQFF.

This clonotype came up a few times. The chain combines TRBV10-3 with TRBJ2-3; D is unresolved. Between the trimmed V and J ends, which lost 0 bases and 5 bases, there was a span of 6 bases. Germline loops: CDR1 ENHRY, CDR2 SYGVKD. The CDR3 is 13 amino acids. CDR3 in amino acids: CAISESGRDTQYF. The DNA of the CDR3 is TGTGCCATCAGTGAGTCCGGACGAGATACGCAGTATTTT.

This clonotype was recorded at least ten times. The rearrangement links TRBV20-1 to TRBJ1-1; D possibly corresponds to TRBD1 (5 bases). Trimming pared 2 bases from V and 0 bases from J, leaving 16 bases between. Germline V gives CDR1 DFQATT, CDR2 SNEGSKA (reference sequence). This CDR3 contains 16 residues. The CDR3 is CSARTSRGGMNTEAFF. CDR3 coding DNA: TGCAGTGCTAGAACCTCGCGGGGGGGTATGAACACTGAAGCTTTCTTT.

The chain uses TRBV10-3 and TRBJ1-1; no definite D call. The CDR3 contains 12 residues. Trimming removed 10 bases at V and 6 bases at J, with 15 bases between. The germline V gene encodes CDR1 ENHRY and CDR2 SYGVKD. The CDR3 nucleotides are TGTGCCACGTCCGGGGTGAGGGCTGAAGCTTTCTTT. It is translated as CATSGVRAEAFF.

A few counts support this clonotype. The genes are TRBV29-1 and TRBJ2-1; a possible D gene is TRBD1 (6 bases). CDR3 length: 14 residues. Per the germline V gene, CDR1 is SQVTM and CDR2 is ANQGSEA. V lost 7 bases, J lost 0 bases, and 13 bases lay in between. CDR3 DNA: TGCAGCGGCCTCCGGGACAACTCCTACAATGAGCAGTTCTTC. Translation gives CSGLRDNSYNEQFF.

The V and J genes are TRBV19 and TRBJ1-2, with D possibly matching TRBD1 (6 bases). The CDR3 totals 13 residues. Germline V gene lookup returns CDR1 LNHDA and CDR2 SQIVND (reference sequence). V dropped 6 bases and J dropped 5 bases, with 13 bases sitting between them. The CDR3 sequence: CASRPGQLYGYTF. The CDR3 coding sequence is TGTGCCAGTAGGCCCGGACAGCTATATGGCTACACCTTC.